Detailed here is one TCR beta chain. This record comes from a study of chemoradiotherapy in HPV16-positive cancers. Sequencing used immunoSEQ multiplex PCR; TCRdb keeps in-frame clones, though not all of them. The table shows some 17,000 clones, with roughly 89% occurring only once. The CDR3 sequence is 14 residues long. The V gene lost 8 bases and the J gene lost 0 bases, with 14 bases spanning the gap. Per germline, CDR1 PRHDT and CDR2 FYEKMQ (reference sequence). The source of this sequence is a human donor with HPV-associated anogenital cancer. The chain uses TRBV13 and TRBJ2-7, with D unclear. The sample consisted of blood, taken from a patient who underwent chemoradiotherapy. CDR3 coding DNA: TGTGCCAGCTCGACCTTCGGAACCTCCTACGAGCAGTACTTC. As protein: CASSTFGTSYEQYF.